This T cell receptor (beta chain) was recovered during a study of post-analysis software for immune sequencing data. Study summary: Disease courses included relapsing-remitting, secondary progressive and progressive-relapsing multiple sclerosis.

The table lists this clonotype with a count of one. Its target is not known. Just one base apart from a much larger clone, this may be a read error. Each TCR beta cDNA library carried unique molecular identifiers. A population of about 0.95 to 11 million T cells gave rise to about half a million cDNA molecules. TCRdb passed the PCR reads through MiXCR, listing each CDR3 protein once. Of some 370,000 distinct CDR3 sequences listed, approximately 33% are singletons. Whole-study results and caveats: Relative to controls, patients with multiple sclerosis showed significantly lower normalized Chao1 diversity. F measure grouped same-batch samples tightly together.

Sequences were obtained from blood. The clonotype originates from a girl under 18 with multiple sclerosis.

The CDR3 coding sequence is TGTGCCAGCAGCATCGAAGCGGGAGCTGGGGCCAACGTCCTGACTTTC. It codes for CASSIEAGAGANVLTF. The gene calls are TRBV9 and TRBJ2-6; TRBD2 aligns across 8 bases. Unmatched junction bases numbered 5, after V lost 4 bases and J lost 2 bases. Germline V gives CDR1 SGDLS, CDR2 YYNGEE. The CDR3 loop spans 16 amino acids.